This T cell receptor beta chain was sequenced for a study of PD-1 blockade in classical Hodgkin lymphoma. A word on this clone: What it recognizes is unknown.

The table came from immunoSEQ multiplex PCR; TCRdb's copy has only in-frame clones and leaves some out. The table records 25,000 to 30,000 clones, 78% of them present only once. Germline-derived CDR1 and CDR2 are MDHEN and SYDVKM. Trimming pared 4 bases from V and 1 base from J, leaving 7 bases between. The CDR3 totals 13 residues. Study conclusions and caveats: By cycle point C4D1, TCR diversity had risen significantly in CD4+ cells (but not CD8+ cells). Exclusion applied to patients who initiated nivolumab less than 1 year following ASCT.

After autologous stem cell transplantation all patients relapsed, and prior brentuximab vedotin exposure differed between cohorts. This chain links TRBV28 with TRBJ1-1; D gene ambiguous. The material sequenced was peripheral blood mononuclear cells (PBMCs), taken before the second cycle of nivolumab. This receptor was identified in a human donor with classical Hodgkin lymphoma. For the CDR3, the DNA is TGTGCCAGCAGTTGGGAGCCGAACACTGAAGCTTTCTTT. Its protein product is CASSWEPNTEAFF.